The entry that follows covers one T cell receptor beta chain sequence. Its antigen specificity is not known. One base away there is no much larger clone; base qualities are not given. Through the immunoSEQ TRB Survey service, multiplex V and J primers were used to amplify rearranged CDR3 beta regions from genomic DNA. To keep sequencing depth equal across samples, survey-level depth of up to 500,000 reads per sample was applied. Libraries were purified and pooled, and sequencing was performed on Illumina technology. The study's own analysis went as follows. Productive clonality, sample overlap, pairwise scatters, CDR3 beta length, V/D/J gene usage and productiveness were all assessed with the immunoSEQ online tools. Calculated diversity was defined as the number of unique rearrangements divided by total templates times 100, and Shannon and Simpson indices were additionally computed. Principal component analysis used the R prcomp function and ggbiplot package on Z-score normalized data. Morisita's index was used to measure clonal overlap between blood and rectum within each subject. In its TCRdb copy, this immuneACCESS table keeps in-frame sequences only and misses some clones. Where compared with another copy, unresolved V genes explain less than half of these, and the others have no known cause. D and trimming were read from the DNA, whereas the V and J calls and clone size are those reported in that table. The sample table contains around 10,000 clones; only one count was recorded for roughly four fifths of them. Around 3.9% of the sample is taken by the ten largest.

During colonoscopy, one to two pinch biopsies were obtained from the rectum for research. In controls, colonoscopy was performed for suspected IBD, macroscopically and histologically normal endoscopy was observed, and no IBD diagnosis was made within the following year. Before DNA isolation, rectal biopsies were subjected to proteinase K digestion. The Wizard kit (Promega) was used to extract genomic DNA from both blood and intestinal samples. CDR1 and CDR2 (MNHNS, SASEGT) derive from the germline V gene. Between the V and J ends, shortened by 8 bases and 2 bases respectively, the junction contains 12 bases. The CDR3 covers 13 residues, taking in both the cysteine and the phenylalanine. Only the CDR3 region is kept as DNA, spanning 39 bases read in frame from base 1. The entry originates in a study of pediatric ulcerative colitis (dated by TCRdb to between 2018 and 2021). Regarding the complete study: Nine or ten newly diagnosed, treatment-naive pediatric ulcerative colitis patients and a handful of non-IBD control children each provided paired blood and rectal samples.

The study at large found these results: For technical reasons, substantially fewer templates were yielded by the blood samples of a couple of patients, and these blood samples were excluded from blood-rectal overlap analysis. With only a few individuals, the healthy control group was small. Controls, mild-moderate and acute severe colitis patients were separated by rectal repertoire features, and reduced rectal diversity due to clonal expansions was observed in acute severe colitis. A couple of rectal CDR3 clonotypes were detected in all ulcerative colitis patients and were not detected in any of the controls. Because repertoires were derived from total lymphocyte DNA, patterns in rare subsets such as regulatory T cells may not have been reflected. Autologous blood-rectal clonal overlap was significantly higher in ulcerative colitis patients than in controls, suggesting increased T cell trafficking to inflamed tissue. T cells from blood may have been included in the rectal pinch biopsies, particularly in patients with overt colitis.

Input material: gut tissue. This clonotype originated in a girl aged 5-17 years who was a control in a study of pediatric ulcerative colitis. The sequence is built from TRBV6-1 and TRBJ2-5, with the D gene not confidently named. CDR3 reads: CASDSERQETQYF. The DNA is TGTGCCAGCGATTCAGAACGACAAGAGACCCAGTACTTC.